This TCR beta chain was sequenced in a study of post-analysis software for immune sequencing data. Background on the study: Several disease courses (relapsing-remitting, secondary progressive and progressive-relapsing) of multiple sclerosis were included. Findings of the study overall: Among about 5 TRBV segments more frequent in patients than controls were TRBV5-6, TRBV5-1 and TRBV20-1. A significant reduction in normalized Chao1 diversity was observed in multiple sclerosis patients versus controls. Strong co-clustering by F measure was seen for same-batch samples.

This clonotype was counted a single time. The antigen remains unidentified. V was cut by 0 bases and J by 10 bases, with 7 bases left in between. Germline lookup yields CDR1 MRHNA and CDR2 SNTAGT. The CDR3 is 12 residues long. The TCR beta cDNA libraries contained unique molecular identifiers. Yield was some 500,000 cDNA molecules from approximately 0.91 to 9.4 million T cells. TCRdb recomputed calls from the PCR reads with MiXCR, one row per CDR3 protein. The sample holds some 890,000 distinct CDR3 sequences, approximately 53% seen once. The sequenced material came from blood. The rearrangement joins TRBV6-4 to TRBJ2-1; the D gene is possibly TRBD2 (5 bases). The sequence was obtained from a girl aged 10-17 years with multiple sclerosis. The CDR3 is CASSDSPGEQFF. In nucleotides, the CDR3 is TGTGCCAGCAGTGACTCCCCGGGGGAGCAGTTCTTC.